The 19 T cell receptor beta chains reported below all come from one sample, sequenced in a study of blood T cell repertoires in COVID-19 (dated by TCRdb to the early 2020s). The library was built by means of the immunoSEQ multiplex PCR assay. What TCRdb holds here is the immuneACCESS table cut down to in-frame rearrangements. Part of the clones is not present; checked against another copy, under half of the missing clones reflect an unresolved V gene, and the others are unexplained. This sample comprises about 97,000 clones, about 85% of them detected only once. The top ten constitute about 1.7% of the sample. Sequencing was done on a sample of peripheral blood. Every receptor here comes from a woman in her 70s with active or convalescent COVID-19.

This clone was seen only once. The V and J genes are TRBV3-1 (or the pseudogene TRBV3-2) and TRBJ1-1; 8 nucleotides line up with TRBD1. Germline V CDR1 and CDR2: LGHDT, YNNKEL (reference sequence). The CDR3 extends over 15 amino acids. V was clipped by 0 bases and J by 1 base; unmatched bases: 1. CDR3 in amino acids: CASSQDGTGNTEAFF. In DNA, the CDR3 is TGTGCCAGCAGCCAAGACGGGACAGGGAACACTGAAGCTTTCTTT.

This clone was recorded once. V is TRBV7-2 and J is TRBJ2-1, with TRBD1 as a possible D gene (6 bases). The CDR3 contains 16 residues. The germline V and J ends were trimmed by 5 bases and 2 bases, with 16 bases remaining between them. Per the germline V gene, CDR1 is SGHTA and CDR2 is FQGNSA. This CDR3 reads CASSIQPGQTYNEQFF. CDR3 nucleotide sequence: TGTGCCAGCAGCATTCAACCCGGACAGACCTACAATGAGCAGTTCTTC.

CDR3 amino acids: CASSPKRTSGFETQYF. As DNA, the CDR3 is TGTGCCAGCTCACCGAAGCGGACTAGCGGCTTTGAGACCCAGTACTTC. This chain links TRBV18 with TRBJ2-5, with 10 nucleotides matching TRBD2. Looked up from germline, CDR1 is KGHSH and CDR2 is LQKENI. V dropped 3 bases and J dropped 5; count of bases not matched to a gene: 9. The CDR3 runs 16 residues.

The CDR3 DNA reads TGTGCCAGCAGTCCACCAGGTCAAGCAGGGGGCACTGAAGCTTTCTTT. Encoded protein: CASSPPGQAGGTEAFF. This sequence joins TRBV28 and TRBJ1-1; 7 bases fit TRBD1. Germline trimming cut 5 bases from V and 4 bases from J; bases unmatched to any gene: 13. The CDR3 is made up of 16 amino acids. Per germline, CDR1 MDHEN and CDR2 SYDVKM.

This chain connects TRBV18 to TRBJ1-2; D unresolved. The CDR3 totals 15 residues. V shed 0 bases and J shed 6 bases, with 14 bases lying between them. Germline lookup yields CDR1 KGHSH and CDR2 LQKENI. The CDR3 loop is CASSPPARVVDGYTF. CDR3 sequence (DNA): TGTGCCAGCTCACCACCAGCACGTGTAGTCGATGGCTACACCTTC. Drawing the rest from reference TRBV18 and TRBJ1-2, the complete variable domain is NAGVMQNPRHLVRRRGQEARLRCSPMKGHSHVYWYRQLPEEGLKFMVYLQKENIIDESGMPKERFSAEFPKEGPSILRIQQVVRGDSAAYFCASSPPARVVDGYTFGSGTRLTVV.

The J gene is TRBJ1-4, the V gene TRBV20-1; D call uncertain. CDR1 and CDR2 (germline): DFQATT, SNEGSKA (reference sequence). V was trimmed by 7 bases and J by 4 bases, leaving 7 bases between them. The length of the CDR3 is 11 residues. CDR3 bases: TGCAGTGTTCGGTTTAATGAAAAACTGTTTTTT. Translated: CSVRFNEKLFF.

The genes are TRBV18 and TRBJ2-7; the match to TRBD2 covers 8 bases. V was pared by 3 bases and J by 3 bases, with 7 bases of the junction left unmatched. The CDR3 length is 15 residues. Germline CDR1 reads KGHSH; CDR2 reads LQKENI. The CDR3, as DNA: TGTGCCAGCTCACCGACTAGCGAGGAGAGCTACGAGCAGTACTTC. Translating gives CASSPTSEESYEQYF.

This clone was counted a single time. The chain links TRBV5-3 to TRBJ2-2, with TRBD1 matching over 8 bases. TRBV5-3 is an ORF, and what it does is uncertain. This CDR3 has 18 amino acids. V dropped 3 bases and J dropped 4; count of bases not matched to a gene: 14. The CDR3 is CARSSRTGRQGSTGELFF. The CDR3 region has the DNA TGTGCCAGAAGCTCCCGGACGGGTCGACAGGGGTCCACCGGGGAGCTGTTTTTT.

This chain connects TRBV18 to TRBJ2-3; 8 positions match TRBD2. The CDR3 is 16 amino acids. V was pared by 0 bases and J by 1 base, with 3 bases of the junction left unmatched. CDR1 is KGHSH, CDR2 LQKENI, per germline. CDR3 DNA: TGTGCCAGCTCACCACCGCGGGAGGCAGGCACAGATACGCAGTATTTT. This codes for CASSPPREAGTDTQYF.

This clone was seen once. The chain is built from TRBV5-4 and TRBJ2-3, with TRBD1 identical over 7 bases. Germline values: CDR1 SGHNT, CDR2 YYREEE (reference sequence). Trimming at V came to 3 bases and at J to 5 bases, leaving 3 bases not matched to a gene. The CDR3 sequence is 13 residues long. CDR3 in amino acids: CASSSTGLDTQYF. The DNA for the CDR3 is TGTGCCAGCAGCTCGACAGGGTTAGATACGCAGTATTTT.

The chain is built from TRBV18 and TRBJ1-4; 11 positions agree with TRBD1. CDR1 KGHSH and CDR2 LQKENI come from the germline V gene. The trim removed 6 bases at V and 8 bases at J, leaving 2 bases unmatched. CDR3 length: 13 amino acids. The DNA for the CDR3 is TGTGCCAGCTCCAGGACAGGGGGCGAAAAACTGTTTTTT. This sequence encodes CASSRTGGEKLFF.

This sequence joins TRBV2 and TRBJ1-4; 8 bases agree with TRBD1. This CDR3 spans 15 amino acids. V trimming: 1 base; J trimming: 7 bases; junction bases outside the gene matches: 5. Looked up from germline, CDR1 is SNHLY and CDR2 is FYNNEI. CDR3 amino acids: CASSEVGTGLEKLFF. CDR3 in DNA: TGTGCCAGCAGTGAAGTGGGGACAGGACTTGAAAAACTGTTTTTT.

This chain links TRBV10-3 with TRBJ2-1; D is uncertain. The CDR3 is made up of 14 amino acids. Germline CDR1 and CDR2: ENHRY and SYGVKD. V was trimmed by 2 bases and J by 4 bases, leaving 9 bases between them. CDR3 sequence (DNA): TGTGCCATCAGTGAGGGTGACATGTACAATGAGCAGTTCTTC. Amino acid sequence: CAISEGDMYNEQFF.

V and J are TRBV19 and TRBJ2-1; 16 positions agree with TRBD2. This CDR3 spans 18 amino acids. J lost 0 bases, V lost 5 bases, and 4 bases had no gene match. Germline V CDR1 and CDR2: LNHDA, SQIVND (reference sequence). CDR3 region: CASSSGLAGGSSYNEQFF. The CDR3 DNA follows: TGTGCCAGTAGTTCGGGACTAGCGGGAGGGTCCTCCTACAATGAGCAGTTCTTC.

The genes are TRBV4-2 and TRBJ1-2; 7 bases fit TRBD1. Germline assignment: CDR1 LGHNA and CDR2 YNFKEQ. This CDR3 is built from 14 residues. V shed 1 base, J shed 4 bases, and the junction held 3 bases outside the gene matches. The CDR3 loop is CASSQGGQSYGYTF. The CDR3 DNA sequence: TGTGCCAGCAGCCAAGGGGGACAGAGCTATGGCTACACCTTC.

This chain connects TRBV6-5 to TRBJ1-6; 7 bases map to TRBD1. Unmatched junction bases numbered 9, after V lost 7 bases and J lost 6 bases. Germline V lookup: CDR1 MNHEY, CDR2 SVGAGI. CDR3 size: 15 residues. The CDR3 region has the DNA TGTGCCAGCACCCGTAGGGGACAGCCTAATTCACCCCTCCACTTT. As protein: CASTRRGQPNSPLHF.

The chain joins TRBV5-6 to TRBJ2-7; TRBD1 might be the D (6 bases). The germline V gene has CDR1 SGHDT and CDR2 YYEEEE. The CDR3 covers 18 residues. The ends were cut back, 0 bases at V and 0 bases at J, with 19 bases in the middle. CDR3 protein: CASSLGVFRDTGSYEQYF. In nucleotides, the CDR3 is TGTGCCAGCAGCTTGGGGGTGTTCCGGGACACGGGCTCCTACGAGCAGTACTTC.

The CDR3 spells CASQTGTEGVQYF. CDR3 sequence (DNA): TGTGCCAGCCAGACCGGGACAGAAGGCGTGCAGTACTTC. The chain couples TRBV6-6 to TRBJ2-7, with 7 bases fitting TRBD1. CDR3 length equals 13 residues. Germline V gene lookup returns CDR1 MNHNY and CDR2 SVGAGI (reference sequence). V shed 8 bases and J 9 bases; nucleotides not matched to a gene: 13.

This chain connects TRBV19 to TRBJ2-5; perhaps TRBD1 as D (5 bases). V shed 3 bases and J shed 4 bases, with 6 bases lying between them. The germline gives CDR1 LNHDA, CDR2 SQIVND (reference sequence). The CDR3 totals 12 residues. The CDR3 loop reads CASSIQGETQYF. CDR3 DNA sequence: TGTGCCAGTAGTATCCAGGGAGAGACCCAGTACTTC.